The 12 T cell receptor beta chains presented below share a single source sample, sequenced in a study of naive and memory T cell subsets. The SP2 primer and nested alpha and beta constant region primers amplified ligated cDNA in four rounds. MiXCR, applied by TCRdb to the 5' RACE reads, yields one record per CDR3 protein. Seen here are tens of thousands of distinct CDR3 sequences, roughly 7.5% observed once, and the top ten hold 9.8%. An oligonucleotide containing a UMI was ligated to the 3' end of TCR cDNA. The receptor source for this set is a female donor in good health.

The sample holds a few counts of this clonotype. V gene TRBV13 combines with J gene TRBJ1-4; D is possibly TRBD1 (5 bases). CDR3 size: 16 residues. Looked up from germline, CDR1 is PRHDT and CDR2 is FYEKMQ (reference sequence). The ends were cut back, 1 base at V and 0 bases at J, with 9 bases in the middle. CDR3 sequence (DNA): TGTGCCAGCAGCTTAGAGAAGACAGCAACTAATGAAAAACTGTTTTTT. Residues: CASSLEKTATNEKLFF.

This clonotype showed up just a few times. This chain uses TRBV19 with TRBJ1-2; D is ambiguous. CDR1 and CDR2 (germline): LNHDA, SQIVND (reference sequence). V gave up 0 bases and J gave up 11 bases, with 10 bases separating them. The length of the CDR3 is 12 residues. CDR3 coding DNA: TGTGCCAGTAGTATAGATCATCGATTGTACACCTTC. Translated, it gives CASSIDHRLYTF.

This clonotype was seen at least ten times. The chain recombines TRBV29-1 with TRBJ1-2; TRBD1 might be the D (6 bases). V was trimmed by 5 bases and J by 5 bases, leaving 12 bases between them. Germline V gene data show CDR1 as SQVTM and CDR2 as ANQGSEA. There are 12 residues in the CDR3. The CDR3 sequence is CSVSGTTYGYTF. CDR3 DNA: TGCAGCGTTTCGGGGACAACTTATGGCTACACCTTC.

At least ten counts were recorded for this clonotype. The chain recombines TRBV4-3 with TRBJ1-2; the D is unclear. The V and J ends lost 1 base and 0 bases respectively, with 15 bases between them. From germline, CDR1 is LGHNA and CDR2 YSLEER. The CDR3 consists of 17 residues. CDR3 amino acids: CASSQAAAGATNYGYTF. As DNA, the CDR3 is TGCGCCAGCAGCCAAGCTGCGGCTGGCGCTACTAACTATGGCTACACCTTC.

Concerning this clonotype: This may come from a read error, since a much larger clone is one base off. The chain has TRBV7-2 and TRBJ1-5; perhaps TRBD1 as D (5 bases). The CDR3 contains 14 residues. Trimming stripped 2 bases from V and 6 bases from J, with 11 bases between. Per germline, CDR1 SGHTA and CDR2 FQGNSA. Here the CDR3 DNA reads TGTGCCAGCAGCTTAAGAGGACATCTTCAGCCCCAGCATTTT. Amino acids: CASSLRGHLQPQHF.

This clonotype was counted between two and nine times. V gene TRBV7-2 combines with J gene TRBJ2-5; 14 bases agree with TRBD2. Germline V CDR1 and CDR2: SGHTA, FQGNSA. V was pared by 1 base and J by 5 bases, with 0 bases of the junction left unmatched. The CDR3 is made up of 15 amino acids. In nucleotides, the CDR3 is TGTGCCAGCAGCTTAGGACTAGCGGGGGGGGAGACCCAGTACTTC. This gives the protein CASSLGLAGGETQYF.

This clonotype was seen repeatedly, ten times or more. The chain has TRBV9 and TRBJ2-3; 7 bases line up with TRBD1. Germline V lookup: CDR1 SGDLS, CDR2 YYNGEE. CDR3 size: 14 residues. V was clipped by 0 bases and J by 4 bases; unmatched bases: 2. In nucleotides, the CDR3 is TGTGCCAGCAGCGTAGTAGGGGGCGCAGATACGCAGTATTTT. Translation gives CASSVVGGADTQYF.

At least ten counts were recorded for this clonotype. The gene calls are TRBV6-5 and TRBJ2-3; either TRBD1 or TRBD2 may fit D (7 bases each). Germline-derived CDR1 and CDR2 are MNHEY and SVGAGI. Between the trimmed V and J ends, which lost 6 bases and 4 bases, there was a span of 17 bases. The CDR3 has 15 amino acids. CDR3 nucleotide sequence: TGTGCCAGCAGCCAGGGGGGGGGGCTCCCAGATACGCAGTATTTT. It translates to CASSQGGGLPDTQYF.

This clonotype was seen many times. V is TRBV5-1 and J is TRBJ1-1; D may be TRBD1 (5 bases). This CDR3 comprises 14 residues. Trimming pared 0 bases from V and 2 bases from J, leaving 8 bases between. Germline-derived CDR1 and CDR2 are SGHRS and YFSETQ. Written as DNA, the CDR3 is TGCGCCAGCAGCTTGGGACAGCGCAACACTGAAGCTTTCTTT. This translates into CASSLGQRNTEAFF.

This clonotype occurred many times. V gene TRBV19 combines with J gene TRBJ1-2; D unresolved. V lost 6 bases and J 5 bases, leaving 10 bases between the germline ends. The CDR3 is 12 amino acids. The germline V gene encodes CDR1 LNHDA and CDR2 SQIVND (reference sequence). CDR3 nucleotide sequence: TGTGCCAGTAGCTTCAGCGAATATGGCTACACCTTC. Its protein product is CASSFSEYGYTF.

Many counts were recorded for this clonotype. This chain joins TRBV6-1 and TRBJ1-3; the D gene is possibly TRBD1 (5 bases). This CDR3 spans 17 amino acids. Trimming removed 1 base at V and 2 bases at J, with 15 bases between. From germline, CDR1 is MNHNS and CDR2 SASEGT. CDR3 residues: CASSEEQTVVAGNTIYF. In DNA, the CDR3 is TGTGCCAGCAGTGAAGAACAGACAGTGGTTGCTGGAAACACCATATATTTT.

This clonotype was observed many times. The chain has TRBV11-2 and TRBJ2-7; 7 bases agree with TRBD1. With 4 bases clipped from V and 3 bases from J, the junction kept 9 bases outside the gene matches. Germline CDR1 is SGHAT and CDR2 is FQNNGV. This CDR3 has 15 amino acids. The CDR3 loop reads CASSSTGTEYYEQYF. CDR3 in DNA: TGTGCCAGCAGCTCCACCGGGACAGAGTACTACGAGCAGTACTTC.